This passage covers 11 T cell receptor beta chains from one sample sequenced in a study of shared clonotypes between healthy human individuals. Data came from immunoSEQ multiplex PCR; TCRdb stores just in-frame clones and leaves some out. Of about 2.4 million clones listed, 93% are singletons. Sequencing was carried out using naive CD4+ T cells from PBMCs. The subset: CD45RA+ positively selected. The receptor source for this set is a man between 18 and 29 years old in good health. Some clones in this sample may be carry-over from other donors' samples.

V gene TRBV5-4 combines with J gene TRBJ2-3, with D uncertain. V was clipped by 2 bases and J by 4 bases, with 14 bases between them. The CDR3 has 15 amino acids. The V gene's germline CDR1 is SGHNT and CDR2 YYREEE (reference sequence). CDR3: CASSFEGFVADTQYF. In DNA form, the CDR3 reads TGTGCCAGCAGCTTTGAAGGGTTTGTTGCAGATACGCAGTATTTT.

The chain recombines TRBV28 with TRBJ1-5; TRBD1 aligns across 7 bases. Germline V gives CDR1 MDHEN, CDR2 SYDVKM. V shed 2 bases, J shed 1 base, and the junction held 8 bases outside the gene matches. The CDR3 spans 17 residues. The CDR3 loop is CASSLTGRGRSNQPQHF. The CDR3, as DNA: TGTGCCAGCAGTTTAACGGGCAGGGGGAGAAGCAATCAGCCCCAGCATTTT.

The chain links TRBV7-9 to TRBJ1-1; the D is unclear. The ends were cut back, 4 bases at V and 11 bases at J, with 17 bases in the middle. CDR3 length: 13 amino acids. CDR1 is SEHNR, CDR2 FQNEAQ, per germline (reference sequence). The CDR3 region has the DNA TGTGCCAGCAGCTCGGACGAGGGCCTGAGGGCTTTCTTT. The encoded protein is CASSSDEGLRAFF. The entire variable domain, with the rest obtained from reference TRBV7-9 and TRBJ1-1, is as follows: DTGVSQNPRHKITKRGQNVTFRCDPISEHNRLYWYRQTLGQGPEFLTYFQNEAQLEKSRLLSDRFSAERPKGSFSTLEIQRTEQGDSAMYLCASSSDEGLRAFFGQGTRLTVV.

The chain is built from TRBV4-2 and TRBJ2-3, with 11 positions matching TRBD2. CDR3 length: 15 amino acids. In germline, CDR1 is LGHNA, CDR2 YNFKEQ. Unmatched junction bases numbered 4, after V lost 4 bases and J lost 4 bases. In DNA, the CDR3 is TGTGCCAGCAGCCGTAGCGGGGGGGAGGCAGATACGCAGTATTTT. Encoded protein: CASSRSGGEADTQYF.

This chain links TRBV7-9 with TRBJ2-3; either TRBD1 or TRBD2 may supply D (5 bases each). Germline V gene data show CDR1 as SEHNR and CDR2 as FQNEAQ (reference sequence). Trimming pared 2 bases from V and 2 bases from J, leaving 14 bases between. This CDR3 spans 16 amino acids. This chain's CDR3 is CASSLSTWGYTDTQYF. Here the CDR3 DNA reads TGTGCCAGCAGCTTATCCACGTGGGGGTACACAGATACGCAGTATTTT.

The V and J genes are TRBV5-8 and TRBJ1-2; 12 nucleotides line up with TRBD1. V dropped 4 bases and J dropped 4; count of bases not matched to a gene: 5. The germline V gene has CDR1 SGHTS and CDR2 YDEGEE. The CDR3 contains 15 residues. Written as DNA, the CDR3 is TGTGCCAGCAGCCTACCGGGACAGGGGGCCTATGGCTACACCTTC. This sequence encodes CASSLPGQGAYGYTF.

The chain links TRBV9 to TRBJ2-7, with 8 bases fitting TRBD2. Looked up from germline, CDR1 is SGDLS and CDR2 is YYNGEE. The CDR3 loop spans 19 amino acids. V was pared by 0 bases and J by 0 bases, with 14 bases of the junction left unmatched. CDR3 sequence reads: CASSVGYRSSREGSYEQYF. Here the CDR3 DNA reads TGTGCCAGCAGCGTAGGCTACCGTTCGAGTCGGGAGGGCTCCTACGAGCAGTACTTC. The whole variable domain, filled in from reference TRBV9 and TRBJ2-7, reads DSGVTQTPKHLITATGQRVTLRCSPRSGDLSVYWYQQSLDQGLQFLIQYYNGEERAKGNILERFSAQQFPDLHSELNLSSLELGDSALYFCASSVGYRSSREGSYEQYFGPGTRLTVT.

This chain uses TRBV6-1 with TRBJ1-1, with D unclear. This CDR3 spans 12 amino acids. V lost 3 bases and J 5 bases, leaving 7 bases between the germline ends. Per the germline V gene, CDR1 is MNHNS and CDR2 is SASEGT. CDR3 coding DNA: TGTGCCAGCAGTGAGTTTTCAACTGAAGCTTTCTTT. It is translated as CASSEFSTEAFF.

Here the CDR3 reads CASGRGRFTDTQYF. CDR3 in DNA: TGTGCCAGCGGTCGGGGAAGATTTACAGATACGCAGTATTTT. The chain has TRBV27 and TRBJ2-3; TRBD2 might be the D (5 bases). Germline values: CDR1 MNHEY, CDR2 SMNVEV (reference sequence). Trimming shortened V by 8 bases and J by 3 bases, and 15 bases separated the two germline ends. The CDR3 extends over 14 amino acids.

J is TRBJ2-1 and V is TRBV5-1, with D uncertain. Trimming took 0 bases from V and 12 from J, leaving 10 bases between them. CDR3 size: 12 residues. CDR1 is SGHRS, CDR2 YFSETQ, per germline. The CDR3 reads CASSLGLSGQFF. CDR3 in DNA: TGCGCCAGCAGCTTGGGTTTGTCAGGGCAGTTCTTC.

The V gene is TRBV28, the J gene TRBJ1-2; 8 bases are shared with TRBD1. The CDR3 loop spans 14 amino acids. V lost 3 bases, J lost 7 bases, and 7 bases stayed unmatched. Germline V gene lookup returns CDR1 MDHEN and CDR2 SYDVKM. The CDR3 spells CASSFSQGARGYTF. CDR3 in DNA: TGTGCCAGCAGTTTCTCGCAGGGGGCTCGTGGCTACACCTTC.